This T cell receptor beta chain was sequenced in a study of human T cells and chemical hapten exposure (dated by TCRdb to the early 2020s). Concerning the study at large: Libraries were combined into a pool for sequencing, and differences in TCR yield between samples came mainly from small differences in library volumes within the pool. Peripheral blood TCR repertoire changes were tracked in vivo in alopecia patients during primary and secondary sensitization to the hapten diphenylcyclopropenone (DPC). From each blood RNA sample, both TCR alpha and TCR beta chains were sequenced. What the study reported, not specific to this receptor: The number of TCRs above 1 in 1000 frequency did not change with DPC sensitization; there was no evidence of global repertoire structure alterations. After repeated subsampling, changes were observed in the strength of the expansion versus patch-test correlation and in the threshold at which the correlation became significant.

The germline V gene specifies KGHSH as CDR1 and LQKENI as CDR2. The cysteine opens and the phenylalanine closes a CDR3 of 16 amino acids. The sequence is cut down to CDR3 DNA, 48 bases in frame from base 1. After removal of 3 bases from V and 1 base from J, the junction retains 5 bases not matched to a gene. Library generation was performed with 5' RACE. Sequenced using an Illumina MiSeq. During library preparation, unique molecular identifiers were attached to individual cDNA molecules so that TCRs could be counted in a quantitative, reproducible way. In the original analysis: A median of roughly 98,000 TCRs per sample was observed, with a range of roughly 23,224 to 700,000. The Decombinator software suite was used to annotate V, J and CDR3 in the TCR reads. To make PS versus PT1 abundance plots, every sample was subsampled to the same number of TCRs (28,000). TCRs were defined as expanded if absent before sensitization and observed at least eight times at the 2-week time point. The public sequencing data were trimmed at Q25 with fastp and processed into clonotypes with MiXCR by TCRdb, which kept only in-frame beta chains. Rows are unified per CDR3 protein, each entry keeping the most common DNA and genes. The V and J calls reflect TCRdb's pipeline rather than the authors' work. The sample contains approximately 110,000 distinct CDR3 sequences, more than 15% of them found a single time. 2.5% to 3.5% of the sample comes from the top ten.

Remarks on this clonotype: Its recognized antigen is unknown. The input lacks base qualities; no much larger clone sits a single base away.

Total RNA was extracted from unfractionated whole blood that had been collected in Tempus Blood RNA tubes. Four or five healthy volunteers acted as controls for TCR sequencing and had blood drawn at day 0, 2 weeks and 6 weeks. In this chain, TRBV18 is recombined with TRBJ2-3, with TRBD2 identical over 9 junction bases. The clonotype originates from a human donor in good health. CDR3 sequence: CASSPPGGRGTDTQYF. The nucleotides are TGTGCCAGCTCACCGCCCGGCGGGAGGGGCACAGATACGCAGTATTTT.